One and the same sample provided the 28 T cell receptor beta chains below, sequenced in a study of PD-L1 blockade in urothelial cancer (TCRdb year 2017). The method behind the library was the immunoSEQ multiplex PCR assay. In its TCRdb copy, this immuneACCESS table keeps in-frame sequences only and misses some clones. Where compared with another copy, unresolved V genes explain less than half of these, and the others have no known cause. In all, the sample holds 50,000 to 70,000 clones, and about 81% of those were seen once. The ten top clones hold roughly 1.6% of the sample. In light of the paper, this sample's time point label describes: pretreatment peripheral blood. This specimen was PBMCs, taken around atezolizumab (anti-PD-L1) treatment. The receptors shown here come from a man aged 70 or older with urothelial cancer.

The CDR3 loop reads CSVKPQSYEQYF. CDR3 nucleotides: TGCAGCGTTAAACCACAGTCCTACGAGCAGTACTTC. The chain links TRBV29-1 to TRBJ2-7; D is undetermined. Germline CDR1 reads SQVTM; CDR2 reads ANQGSEA. The CDR3 length is 12 residues. V dropped 5 bases and J dropped 1 base, with 9 bases sitting between them.

This clone was detected a few times. The rearrangement uses TRBV6-6 and TRBJ2-7; TRBD2 matches at 8 bases. This CDR3 is 15 amino acids long. V trimming: 6 bases; J trimming: 1 base; junction bases outside the gene matches: 8. The germline V gene has CDR1 MNHNY and CDR2 SVGAGI (reference sequence). CDR3 sequence reads: CASRPGTSGSYEQYF. In DNA, the CDR3 is TGTGCCAGCAGGCCCGGGACTAGTGGTTCCTACGAGCAGTACTTC.

V and J are TRBV5-4 and TRBJ1-2, with D maybe TRBD1 (6 bases). Trimming removed 1 base from V and 6 bases from J, with 16 bases in between. There are 15 residues in the CDR3. Germline assignment: CDR1 SGHNT and CDR2 YYREEE (reference sequence). The CDR3 DNA reads as TGTGCCAGCAGCTTGCGGGGGGCCAAGGTCGATGGCTACACCTTC. It codes for CASSLRGAKVDGYTF.

The CDR3 loop reads CASSHGLADEQFF. The CDR3 nucleotides read TGTGCCAGCAGCCACGGACTAGCGGACGAGCAGTTCTTC. The V and J genes are TRBV7-3 and TRBJ2-1; 10 bases fit TRBD2. CDR1 and CDR2 from the germline V gene are SGHTA and FQGTGA. With V trimmed by 5 bases and J by 10 bases, 5 bases remained unmatched. The CDR3 sequence is 13 residues long.

This clone was counted a few times. The chain uses TRBV6-4 and TRBJ2-3; 7 bases match TRBD2. Germline assignment: CDR1 MRHNA and CDR2 SNTAGT. V dropped 2 bases and J dropped 5; count of bases not matched to a gene: 13. CDR3 size: 17 residues. DNA for the CDR3: TGTGCCAGCAGTGACGTCGGTACTCAAGCGGGACTAGATACGCAGTATTTT. This translates into CASSDVGTQAGLDTQYF.

This clone was observed a handful of times. V is TRBV7-9 and J is TRBJ1-1; D unclear. V was clipped by 3 bases and J by 1 base, with 12 bases between them. Germline CDR1 and CDR2: SEHNR and FQNEAQ (reference sequence). The CDR3 has 15 amino acids. CDR3 amino acids: CASSFSGKGNTEAFF. CDR3 bases: TGTGCCAGCAGCTTTTCCGGGAAAGGGAACACTGAAGCTTTCTTT.

The CDR3 bases are TGTGCCAGCAGTGAGAGACTCCGCGGCAATCAGCCCCAGCATTTT. Amino acid sequence: CASSERLRGNQPQHF. The chain joins TRBV2 to TRBJ1-5; D is undetermined. The CDR3 consists of 15 residues. CDR1 and CDR2 from the germline V gene are SNHLY and FYNNEI. Trimming shortened V by 3 bases and J by 2 bases, and 11 bases separated the two germline ends.

This chain connects TRBV11-1 to TRBJ2-7; possibly TRBD2 for D (6 bases). Germline CDR1 SGHAT, CDR2 FQDESV (reference sequence). The CDR3 is 13 amino acids. Trimming pared 5 bases from V and 3 bases from J, leaving 11 bases between. The CDR3 here is CASSRRDNYEQYF. The CDR3, as DNA: TGTGCCAGCAGCCGGCGGGATAACTACGAGCAGTACTTC.

The chain carries TRBV11-2 and TRBJ2-7; 8 bases fit TRBD2. V shed 1 base and J 3 bases; nucleotides not matched to a gene: 5. The CDR3 is 15 residues long. Germline assignment: CDR1 SGHAT and CDR2 FQNNGV. The CDR3: CASSLGDGRVYEQYF. The CDR3 DNA follows: TGTGCCAGCAGCTTAGGGGACGGGAGGGTCTACGAGCAGTACTTC.

CDR3 nucleotides: TGTGCCAGCAGCATTAGTTATGAAGTCGATGAAAAACTGTTTTTT. The encoded protein is CASSISYEVDEKLFF. V is TRBV11-2 and J is TRBJ1-4, with D uncertain. Germline V gives CDR1 SGHAT, CDR2 FQNNGV. The CDR3 has 15 amino acids. Trimming left V 5 bases short and J 6 bases short, with 16 bases between.

V usage is TRBV4-3 and J usage is TRBJ2-7; TRBD2 matches 14 bases. J gave up 5 bases and V 4 bases, and 4 bases lay outside the gene matches. Germline V CDR1 and CDR2: LGHNA, YSLEER. The CDR3 has 15 residues. CDR3 amino acids: CASSPGTSGSHEQYF. CDR3 DNA: TGCGCCAGCAGCCCCGGGACTAGCGGGAGCCACGAGCAGTACTTC.

This rearrangement joins TRBV9 to TRBJ2-2, with TRBD2 identical over 7 bases. With V trimmed by 0 bases and J by 1 base, 3 bases remained unmatched. The CDR3 is 16 amino acids. Germline CDR1 SGDLS, CDR2 YYNGEE. The CDR3 loop is CASSVAGTKNTGELFF. The DNA for the CDR3 is TGTGCCAGCAGCGTAGCCGGGACTAAGAACACCGGGGAGCTGTTTTTT.

The chain recombines TRBV6-5 with TRBJ1-3; possibly TRBD1 for D (6 bases). With 4 bases removed from V and 0 bases from J, the gap between germline ends came to 10 bases. The CDR3 length is 15 residues. Looked up from germline, CDR1 is MNHEY and CDR2 is SVGAGI. CDR3 in DNA: TGTGCCAGCAGTTTAGGGGGGGCCTCTGGAAACACCATATATTTT. Amino acids: CASSLGGASGNTIYF.

CDR3 nucleotides: TGCGCCAGCAGCCAAGTAACGCTAAGCGGCACTGAAGCTTTCTTT. Its translation: CASSQVTLSGTEAFF. J is TRBJ1-1 and V is TRBV4-3, with D unclear. The CDR3 is 15 residues long. Trimming removed 1 base at V and 4 bases at J, with 13 bases between. Germline assignment: CDR1 LGHNA and CDR2 YSLEER.

This clone was seen more than once but under ten times. V and J are TRBV11-2 and TRBJ2-7, with TRBD2 as a possible D gene (5 bases). This CDR3 spans 16 amino acids. Germline V gives CDR1 SGHAT, CDR2 FQNNGV. The ends were cut back, 0 bases at V and 0 bases at J, with 12 bases in the middle. DNA of the CDR3: TGTGCCAGCAGCTTAGATCCGGGATTTAGCTCCTACGAGCAGTACTTC. It translates to CASSLDPGFSSYEQYF.

V usage is TRBV7-2 and J usage is TRBJ2-2; 16 bases agree with TRBD2. The CDR3 has 19 amino acids. The V and J ends lost 5 bases and 6 bases, in that order; junction bases with no gene match: 12. Germline CDR1 SGHTA, CDR2 FQGNSA. In nucleotides, the CDR3 is TGTGCCAGCAGCCACGGGACTAGCGGGAGGGCCATAGCTCCCGGGGAGCTGTTTTTT. As protein: CASSHGTSGRAIAPGELFF. The whole variable domain, filled in from reference TRBV7-2 and TRBJ2-2, reads GAGVSQSPSNKVTEKGKDVELRCDPISGHTALYWYRQSLGQGLEFLIYFQGNSAPDKSGLPSDRFSAERTGGSVSTLTIQRTQQEDSAVYLCASSHGTSGRAIAPGELFFGEGSRLTVL.

The chain is built from TRBV4-3 and TRBJ1-3, with D maybe TRBD1 (5 bases). The V gene's germline CDR1 is LGHNA and CDR2 YSLEER. The CDR3 loop spans 17 amino acids. Trimming pared 2 bases from V and 0 bases from J, leaving 14 bases between. The CDR3 reads CASSQFQGVSSGNTIYF. Written as DNA, the CDR3 is TGCGCCAGCAGCCAATTCCAGGGTGTTAGCTCTGGAAACACCATATATTTT.

The gene calls are TRBV29-1 and TRBJ2-3; 9 bases are shared with TRBD1. CDR3 length: 13 amino acids. With 5 bases clipped from V and 1 base from J, the junction kept 1 base outside the gene matches. Germline V gives CDR1 SQVTM, CDR2 ANQGSEA. In DNA, the CDR3 is TGCAGCGTTAGACAGGGGGGCACAGATACGCAGTATTTT. It specifies CSVRQGGTDTQYF.

The rearrangement uses TRBV19 and TRBJ1-1; 7 bases are a match to TRBD1. The CDR3 length is 13 residues. Germline lookup yields CDR1 LNHDA and CDR2 SQIVND (reference sequence). V lost 4 bases to trimming and J lost 9 bases; unmatched junction nucleotides: 8. CDR3 in DNA: TGTGCCAGTAGTAACCCGGGACAGCCTCAAGCTTTCTTT. Residues: CASSNPGQPQAFF.

The chain couples TRBV19 to TRBJ2-3, with TRBD2 matching over 11 bases. The germline V gene encodes CDR1 LNHDA and CDR2 SQIVND (reference sequence). This CDR3 is 15 amino acids long. V was pared by 6 bases and J by 2 bases, with 4 bases of the junction left unmatched. The CDR3 loop is CASSPSGRITDTQYF. The CDR3 DNA reads TGTGCCAGTAGCCCTAGCGGGAGGATCACAGATACGCAGTATTTT.

This clone was counted a few times. The chain joins TRBV6-5 to TRBJ2-7; perhaps TRBD1 as D (8 bases). This CDR3 has 15 residues. Germline V gene sequence: CDR1 MNHEY, CDR2 SVGAGI. Trimming took 4 bases from V and 6 from J, leaving 19 bases between them. The CDR3: CASSLSGTGVGEQYF. CDR3 DNA sequence: TGTGCCAGCAGTTTGAGCGGGACAGGAGTGGGCGAGCAGTACTTC.

CDR3 sequence: CASSLESTGELFF. The CDR3 coding sequence is TGTGCCAGCAGCTTAGAGAGCACCGGGGAGCTGTTTTTT. The chain couples TRBV11-2 to TRBJ2-2, with unresolved D. The CDR3 is 13 amino acids. V lost 0 bases, J lost 4 bases, and 3 bases lay in between. Germline CDR1 reads SGHAT; CDR2 reads FQNNGV.

This clone came up once. The V and J genes are TRBV5-8 and TRBJ1-1; 7 nucleotides match TRBD1. The V and J ends lost 2 bases and 0 bases, in that order; junction bases with no gene match: 1. The length of the CDR3 is 14 residues. CDR1 and CDR2 from the germline V gene are SGHTS and YDEGEE. The CDR3 DNA sequence: TGTGCCAGCAGCTTCGACAGGGTGAACACTGAAGCTTTCTTT. This encodes CASSFDRVNTEAFF.

CDR3 nucleotide sequence: TGTGCCAGCGGTGGGACAGCCCAAGAGACCCAGTACTTC. It encodes CASGGTAQETQYF. The chain has TRBV28 and TRBJ2-5; 7 positions match TRBD1. The CDR3 contains 13 residues. CDR1 is MDHEN, CDR2 SYDVKM, per germline. The ends lost 8 bases at V and 1 base at J; junction bases unmatched: 4.

This clone was detected once. The V and J genes are TRBV27 and TRBJ1-1, with 7 bases identical to TRBD1. V shed 6 bases and J 0 bases; nucleotides not matched to a gene: 10. This CDR3 is 16 amino acids long. Germline V gene lookup returns CDR1 MNHEY and CDR2 SMNVEV (reference sequence). The CDR3 loop reads CASRRGTELMNTEAFF. CDR3 nucleotides: TGTGCCAGCAGGAGAGGGACAGAACTCATGAACACTGAAGCTTTCTTT.

The rearrangement links TRBV5-1 to TRBJ1-1; perhaps TRBD1 as D (6 bases). Germline CDR1 and CDR2: SGHRS and YFSETQ. This CDR3 spans 15 amino acids. V was shortened by 3 bases and J by 6 bases, with 18 bases between the two germline ends. CDR3 loop: CASSSSAGAGAEAFF. CDR3 sequence (DNA): TGCGCCAGCAGCTCCTCAGCGGGGGCGGGGGCTGAAGCTTTCTTT.

The V and J genes are TRBV9 and TRBJ2-7; TRBD2 is a possible D gene (6 bases). Germline V gene lookup returns CDR1 SGDLS and CDR2 YYNGEE. The CDR3 spans 15 residues. V gave up 0 bases and J gave up 4 bases, with 14 bases separating them. The CDR3 sequence: CASSVDGSRGYEQYF. The CDR3 bases are TGTGCCAGCAGCGTAGATGGGTCCCGGGGGTACGAGCAGTACTTC.

This chain links TRBV15 with TRBJ2-3; D unclear. CDR1 and CDR2 (germline): LNHNV, YYDKDF (reference sequence). The CDR3 contains 15 residues. The V end lost 0 bases, the J end lost 4 bases, and 11 bases lay between the germline ends. CDR3 amino acids: CATSRDRSGADTQYF. The CDR3, as DNA: TGTGCCACCAGCAGAGATCGGAGTGGCGCAGATACGCAGTATTTT.